What follows are 30 T cell receptor beta chains derived from one specimen sequenced in a study of blood T cell repertoires in COVID-19 (TCRdb year 2020). The library came from the immunoSEQ multiplex PCR assay. The source is immuneACCESS, and TCRdb retained only in-frame sequences with V and J called. Part of the clones is not carried over; for the studies checked, unresolved V genes explain less than half of this, and the remainder is unexplained. Here the sample has more than 150,000 clones; 70% to 90% occur a single time. The top ten constitute 20% to 25% of the sample. Sequencing was done on a sample of peripheral blood. These TCRs come from a man in his 70s with active or convalescent COVID-19.

The chain combines TRBV10-1 with TRBJ1-1; TRBD1 is a possible D gene (5 bases). The CDR3 sequence is 13 residues long. Germline loops: CDR1 WNHNN, CDR2 SYGVQD (reference sequence). The V end was cut by 3 bases, the J end by 3 bases, with 8 bases between. The CDR3 reads CASSEQQDTEAFF. The DNA of the CDR3 is TGCGCCAGCAGTGAACAACAGGACACTGAAGCTTTCTTT.

The chain uses TRBV6-1 and TRBJ2-5, with 9 bases identical to TRBD1. The CDR3 totals 16 residues. Unmatched junction bases numbered 7, after V lost 4 bases and J lost 1 base. The germline CDR1 and CDR2 sequences are MNHNS and SASEGT. In nucleotides, the CDR3 is TGTGCCAGCAGTGGTGGACAGGGGAAGATCCAAGAGACCCAGTACTTC. Protein: CASSGGQGKIQETQYF.

The rearrangement links TRBV2 to TRBJ1-1; D ambiguous. Trimming removed 9 bases at V and 4 bases at J, with 9 bases between. This CDR3 is 11 amino acids long. Germline V gene lookup returns CDR1 SNHLY and CDR2 FYNNEI. As DNA, the CDR3 is TGTGCCAGGCGGGTGAGCACTGAAGCTTTCTTT. It specifies CARRVSTEAFF. The whole variable domain, filled in from reference TRBV2 and TRBJ1-1, reads EPEVTQTPSHQVTQMGQEVILRCVPISNHLYFYWYRQILGQKVEFLVSFYNNEISEKSEIFDDQFSVERPDGSNFTLKIRSTKLEDSAMYFCARRVSTEAFFGQGTRLTVV.

The chain employs TRBV4-1 and TRBJ2-7; D is possibly TRBD2 (5 bases). V lost 0 bases and J lost 5, with 17 bases in between. In germline, CDR1 is MGHRA, CDR2 YSYEKL. There are 16 residues in the CDR3. The CDR3 sequence: CASSQDLGEIFNEQYF. In DNA form, the CDR3 reads TGCGCCAGCAGCCAAGATCTCGGGGAAATCTTCAACGAGCAGTACTTC.

The V gene is TRBV6-5, the J gene TRBJ1-2, with D maybe TRBD1 (6 bases). CDR1 is MNHEY and CDR2 is SVGAGI in the germline V gene. V lost 6 bases to trimming and J lost 8 bases, with 16 bases between them. CDR3 length: 13 amino acids. This chain's CDR3 is CASSRIQGKGYTF. Written as DNA, the CDR3 is TGTGCCAGCAGCAGAATACAGGGAAAAGGCTACACCTTC.

The genes are TRBV19 and TRBJ1-2; no clear D gene. This CDR3 contains 12 residues. In germline, CDR1 is LNHDA, CDR2 SQIVND (reference sequence). V shed 6 bases and J shed 5 bases, with 10 bases lying between them. Here the CDR3 DNA reads TGTGCCAGTAGCCTCCGGGAGTATGGCTACACCTTC. It codes for CASSLREYGYTF.

The chain combines TRBV9 with TRBJ2-1; 11 bases fit TRBD2. Germline CDR1 SGDLS, CDR2 YYNGEE. The CDR3 runs to 16 residues. The J segment lost 6 bases and the V segment lost 4 bases, leaving 9 bases of the junction unmatched. CDR3 region: CASSTLAGGPGNEQFF. The CDR3, as DNA: TGTGCCAGCAGCACATTAGCGGGAGGGCCCGGCAATGAGCAGTTCTTC.

This rearrangement joins TRBV24-1 to TRBJ1-2; a weak D match, TRBD1 (6 bases). The CDR3 runs 12 residues. Trimming left V 3 bases short and J 8 bases short, with 9 bases between. In germline, CDR1 is KGHDR, CDR2 SFDVKD. CDR3 region: CATSDRTGGYTF. The CDR3 DNA is TGTGCCACCAGTGATCGTACAGGGGGCTACACCTTC.

The CDR3 DNA sequence: TGTGCCAGCAAACGGGGAGGGAACACTGAAGCTTTCTTT. As protein: CASKRGGNTEAFF. The chain has TRBV6-5 and TRBJ1-1; D remains ambiguous. V was trimmed by 7 bases and J by 1 base, leaving 10 bases between them. The germline V gene has CDR1 MNHEY and CDR2 SVGAGI. The CDR3 is 13 residues long.

CDR3: CASMRETEAFF. The CDR3 bases are TGTGCCAGCATGCGGGAAACTGAAGCTTTCTTT. The chain joins TRBV6-5 to TRBJ1-1; no firm D call. This CDR3 has 11 amino acids. In germline, CDR1 is MNHEY, CDR2 SVGAGI. V was shortened by 7 bases and J by 5 bases, with 8 bases between the two germline ends.

This chain joins TRBV7-2 and TRBJ2-5; tentative D call: TRBD1 (5 bases). CDR1 and CDR2 (germline): SGHTA, FQGNSA. Between the trimmed V and J ends, which lost 3 bases and 1 base, there was a span of 12 bases. The CDR3 has 15 residues. The CDR3 sequence: CASSFNWGSQETQYF. As DNA, the CDR3 is TGTGCCAGCAGCTTTAATTGGGGCAGCCAAGAGACCCAGTACTTC.

This chain connects TRBV15 to TRBJ1-3; tentatively, D is TRBD1 (6 bases). The CDR3 has 15 residues. V shed 3 bases and J shed 3 bases, with 12 bases lying between them. The germline gives CDR1 LNHNV, CDR2 YYDKDF (reference sequence). For the CDR3, the DNA is TGTGCCACCAGCAGGGATAGGGGGAATGGAAACACCATATATTTT. Protein sequence: CATSRDRGNGNTIYF.

V is TRBV18 and J is TRBJ1-1; TRBD1 agrees at 7 bases. The germline V gene encodes CDR1 KGHSH and CDR2 LQKENI. After removal of 6 bases from V and 3 bases from J, the junction contained 4 bases not matched to a gene. There are 13 residues in the CDR3. CDR3 nucleotides: TGTGCCAGCTCCCATGGACAGGACACTGAAGCTTTCTTT. Translation gives CASSHGQDTEAFF.

This clone has only one observation. This chain uses TRBV2 with TRBJ1-5; TRBD1 aligns across 9 bases. The CDR3 extends over 17 amino acids. The V gene end was trimmed by 6 bases and the J gene end by 0 bases; junction bases not matched to a gene: 9. Looked up from germline, CDR1 is SNHLY and CDR2 is FYNNEI. The chain's CDR3 is CASSKAGQGYSNQPQHF. CDR3 nucleotide sequence: TGTGCCAGCAGCAAAGCGGGACAGGGATATAGCAATCAGCCCCAGCATTTT.

V is TRBV28 and J is TRBJ1-2; a weak D match, TRBD1 (6 bases). This CDR3 region has 15 residues. Trimming took 5 bases from V and 5 from J, leaving 18 bases between them. Per the germline V gene, CDR1 is MDHEN and CDR2 is SYDVKM. The CDR3 loop reads CASSPTRGLEYGYTF. DNA of the CDR3: TGTGCCAGCAGTCCAACTAGGGGGTTAGAGTATGGCTACACCTTC.

The gene calls are TRBV6-5 and TRBJ2-7, with TRBD2 identical over 13 bases. From germline, CDR1 is MNHEY and CDR2 SVGAGI. V lost 7 bases to trimming and J lost 6 bases; unmatched junction nucleotides: 9. This CDR3 contains 15 residues. The CDR3 nucleotides are TGTGCCAGCACGGCGAGGACTAGCGGGAGTTCCGAGCAGTACTTC. This codes for CASTARTSGSSEQYF.

CDR3 sequence reads: CASSGRDRSTDTQYF. The CDR3 DNA reads as TGTGCCAGCAGCGGAAGGGACAGGAGCACAGATACGCAGTATTTT. The J gene is TRBJ2-3, the V gene TRBV9; 8 nucleotides line up with TRBD1. Germline trimming cut 3 bases from V and 0 bases from J; bases unmatched to any gene: 3. Looked up from germline, CDR1 is SGDLS and CDR2 is YYNGEE. The CDR3 consists of 15 residues.

This clone was recorded once. CDR3 nucleotides: TGTGCCAGCAGCGGACAGGGGGCCTACGAGCAGTACTTC. Protein sequence: CASSGQGAYEQYF. The rearrangement links TRBV9 to TRBJ2-7; 9 nucleotides line up with TRBD1. This CDR3 region has 13 residues. The V and J ends lost 3 bases and 2 bases, in that order; junction bases with no gene match: 0. Germline lookup yields CDR1 SGDLS and CDR2 YYNGEE.

The rearrangement joins TRBV19 to TRBJ1-5, with D uncertain. Germline CDR1 is LNHDA and CDR2 is SQIVND (reference sequence). CDR3 length equals 13 residues. Trimming took off 4 bases at V and 5 bases at J, with 9 bases between the two ends. The CDR3 DNA follows: TGTGCCAGTAGTAGCCGTCGGGATCAGCCCCAGCATTTT. Translating gives CASSSRRDQPQHF.

This chain joins TRBV7-8 and TRBJ1-1, with D possibly matching TRBD1 (6 bases). V was trimmed by 5 bases and J by 6 bases, leaving 13 bases between them. CDR1 and CDR2 from the germline V gene are SGHVS and FQNEAQ. This CDR3 has 13 residues. The DNA for the CDR3 is TGTGCCAGCAGCACCCGGACAGTCTCTGAAGCTTTCTTT. This encodes CASSTRTVSEAFF.

The rearrangement joins TRBV5-6 to TRBJ2-2; D gene uncertain. Germline V gene lookup returns CDR1 SGHDT and CDR2 YYEEEE. This CDR3 has 16 residues. Trimming removed 0 bases from V and 1 base from J, with 10 bases in between. The CDR3 here is CASSLGSLLNTGELFF. In nucleotides, the CDR3 is TGTGCCAGCAGCTTGGGGTCGCTATTGAACACCGGGGAGCTGTTTTTT.

The chain carries TRBV9 and TRBJ2-3; 9 positions match TRBD1. The CDR3 totals 16 residues. Germline V gene data show CDR1 as SGDLS and CDR2 as YYNGEE. The V segment lost 4 bases and the J segment 1 base; nucleotides outside the gene matches: 7. The CDR3 sequence: CASSPLWTGGTDTQYF. For the CDR3, the DNA is TGTGCCAGCAGCCCGCTTTGGACAGGGGGCACAGATACGCAGTATTTT.

The chain links TRBV7-3 to TRBJ1-1; D is possibly TRBD1 (6 bases). Germline CDR1 reads SGHTA; CDR2 reads FQGTGA. CDR3 length: 12 amino acids. Deletions cut 6 bases from V and 5 bases from J, with 10 bases between. CDR3 bases: TGTGCCAGCAGGACAGGCGGTACTGAAGCTTTCTTT. It codes for CASRTGGTEAFF.

The chain is built from TRBV27 and TRBJ1-2; 11 bases map to TRBD1. Germline V gene data show CDR1 as MNHEY and CDR2 as SMNVEV (reference sequence). Unmatched junction bases numbered 8, after V lost 6 bases and J lost 2 bases. CDR3 size: 16 residues. The CDR3 is CASRIGTGGGNYGYTF. In DNA form, the CDR3 reads TGTGCCAGCAGGATAGGGACAGGGGGTGGGAACTATGGCTACACCTTC.

This clone was detected only once. The chain employs TRBV18 and TRBJ2-2; D might be TRBD1 (6 bases). V lost 6 bases and J lost 0, with 14 bases in between. CDR1 and CDR2 from the germline V gene are KGHSH and LQKENI. This CDR3 has 16 residues. This chain's CDR3 is CASSQLGHPNTGELFF. The CDR3 bases are TGTGCCAGCTCCCAACTGGGACACCCGAACACCGGGGAGCTGTTTTTT.

This clone was found once. CDR3 sequence (DNA): TGTGCCAGCTCACTTGGGGGAGGAGGGAACACTGAAGCTTTCTTT. Its protein is CASSLGGGGNTEAFF. This sequence joins TRBV18 and TRBJ1-1, with D tentatively TRBD1 (5 bases). Looked up from germline, CDR1 is KGHSH and CDR2 is LQKENI. Trimming took 4 bases from V and 1 from J, leaving 13 bases between them. This CDR3 has 15 amino acids.

This chain joins TRBV25-1 and TRBJ1-2; D might be TRBD1 (6 bases). The CDR3 extends over 13 amino acids. The V and J ends lost 2 bases and 5 bases respectively, with 9 bases between them. The germline V gene encodes CDR1 MGHDK and CDR2 SYGVNS. CDR3 sequence (DNA): TGTGCCAGCAGTGAACCCCAGGGGTATGGCTACACCTTC. It translates to CASSEPQGYGYTF.

The V call is TRBV28, the J call TRBJ1-1; D not certain. This CDR3 is built from 17 residues. The germline V gene has CDR1 MDHEN and CDR2 SYDVKM. V lost 4 bases, J lost 10 bases, and 28 bases lay in between. The CDR3 here is CASSSPSLTKDGMVAFF. The DNA of the CDR3 is TGTGCCAGCAGTTCCCCGAGCTTAACTAAGGACGGGATGGTAGCTTTCTTT.

CDR3 DNA sequence: TGTGCCAGCAGTCCCAGTGAAAAACTGTTTTTT. As protein: CASSPSEKLFF. The chain links TRBV2 to TRBJ1-4, with D uncertain. Germline V gene lookup returns CDR1 SNHLY and CDR2 FYNNEI. The CDR3 extends over 11 amino acids. The V and J ends lost 5 bases and 7 bases respectively, with 5 bases between them.

This clone was observed a few times. This rearrangement joins TRBV7-2 to TRBJ2-1, with D perhaps TRBD1 (5 bases). Germline-derived CDR1 and CDR2 are SGHTA and FQGNSA. The CDR3 totals 12 residues. Trimming stripped 5 bases from V and 11 bases from J, with 13 bases between. The CDR3 DNA follows: TGTGCCAGCAGCCCTCCAGGGCTTAAGCAGTTCTTC. Translating gives CASSPPGLKQFF.